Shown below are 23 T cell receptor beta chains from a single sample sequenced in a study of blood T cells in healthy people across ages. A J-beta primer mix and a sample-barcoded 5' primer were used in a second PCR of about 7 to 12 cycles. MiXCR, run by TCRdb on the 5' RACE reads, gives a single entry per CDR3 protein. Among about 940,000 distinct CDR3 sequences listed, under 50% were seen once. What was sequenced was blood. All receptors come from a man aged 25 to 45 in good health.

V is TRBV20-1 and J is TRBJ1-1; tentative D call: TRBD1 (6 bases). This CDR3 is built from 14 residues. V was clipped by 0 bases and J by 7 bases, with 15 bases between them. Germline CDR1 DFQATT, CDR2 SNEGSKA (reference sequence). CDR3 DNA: TGCAGTGCTAGAGATAGGGCAGGGGAAATTGAAGCTTTCTTT. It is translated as CSARDRAGEIEAFF.

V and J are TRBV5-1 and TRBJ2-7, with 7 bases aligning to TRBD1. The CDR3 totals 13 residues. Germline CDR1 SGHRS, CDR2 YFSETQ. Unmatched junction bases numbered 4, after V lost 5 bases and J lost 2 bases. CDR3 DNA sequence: TGCGCCAGCAGAGGGGACAGCGCCTACGAGCAGTACTTC. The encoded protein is CASRGDSAYEQYF.

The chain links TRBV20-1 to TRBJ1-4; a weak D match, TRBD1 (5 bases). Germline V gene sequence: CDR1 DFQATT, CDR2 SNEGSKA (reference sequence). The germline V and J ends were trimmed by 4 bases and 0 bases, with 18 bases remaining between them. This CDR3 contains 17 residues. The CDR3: CSATRDGSLATNEKLFF. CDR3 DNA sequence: TGCAGTGCTACCCGGGACGGATCCCTTGCAACTAATGAAAAACTGTTTTTT.

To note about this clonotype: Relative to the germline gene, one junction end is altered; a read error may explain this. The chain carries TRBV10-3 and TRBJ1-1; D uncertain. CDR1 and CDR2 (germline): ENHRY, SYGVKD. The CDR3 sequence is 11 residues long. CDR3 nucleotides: TGCGCCATCATGCGTGGTGCGGAAGCTTTCTTT. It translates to CAIMRGAEAFF.

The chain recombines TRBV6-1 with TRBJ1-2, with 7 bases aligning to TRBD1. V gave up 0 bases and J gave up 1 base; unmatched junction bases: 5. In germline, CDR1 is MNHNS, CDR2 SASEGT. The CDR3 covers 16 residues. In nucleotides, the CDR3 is TGTGCCAGCAGTGAAGCGGCCGGGACAGTTAACTATGGCTACACCTTC. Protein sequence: CASSEAAGTVNYGYTF.

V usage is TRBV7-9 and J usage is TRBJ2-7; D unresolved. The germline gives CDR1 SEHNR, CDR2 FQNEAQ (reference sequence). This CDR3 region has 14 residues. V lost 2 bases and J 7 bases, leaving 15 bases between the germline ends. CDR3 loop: CASSLTPSYNEQYF. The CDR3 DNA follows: TGTGCCAGCAGCTTAACCCCGAGCTACAATGAGCAGTACTTC.

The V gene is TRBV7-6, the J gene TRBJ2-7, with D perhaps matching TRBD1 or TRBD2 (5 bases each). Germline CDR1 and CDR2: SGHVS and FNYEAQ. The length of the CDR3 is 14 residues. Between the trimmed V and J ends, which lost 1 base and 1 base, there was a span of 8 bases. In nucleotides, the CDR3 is TGTGCCAGCAGCTTAGATGAGGGGTCCTACGAGCAGTACTTC. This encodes CASSLDEGSYEQYF.

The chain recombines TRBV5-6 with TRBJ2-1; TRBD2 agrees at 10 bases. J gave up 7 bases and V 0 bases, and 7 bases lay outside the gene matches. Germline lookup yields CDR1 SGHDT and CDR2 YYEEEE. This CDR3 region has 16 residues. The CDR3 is CASSLAKRGGLNEQFF. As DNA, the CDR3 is TGTGCCAGCAGCTTGGCTAAGCGGGGGGGCCTAAATGAGCAGTTCTTC.

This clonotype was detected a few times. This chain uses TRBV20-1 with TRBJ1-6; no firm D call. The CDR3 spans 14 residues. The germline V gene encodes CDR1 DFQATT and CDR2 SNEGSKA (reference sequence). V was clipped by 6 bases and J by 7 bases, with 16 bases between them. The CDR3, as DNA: TGCAGTGCCCCGGTGGAAGGGTTAAATTCACCCCTCCACTTT. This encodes CSAPVEGLNSPLHF.

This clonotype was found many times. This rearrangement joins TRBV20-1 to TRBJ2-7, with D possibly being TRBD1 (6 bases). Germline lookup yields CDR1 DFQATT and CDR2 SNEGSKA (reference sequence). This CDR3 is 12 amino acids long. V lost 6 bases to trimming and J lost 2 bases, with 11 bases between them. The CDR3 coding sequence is TGCAGTGCGCAACAGGGTACCTACGAGCAGTACTTC. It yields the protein CSAQQGTYEQYF.

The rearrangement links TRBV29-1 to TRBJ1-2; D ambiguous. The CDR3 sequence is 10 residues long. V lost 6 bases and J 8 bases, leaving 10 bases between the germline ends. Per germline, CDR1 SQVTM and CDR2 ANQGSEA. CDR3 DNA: TGCAGCGTGGGTGACATGGGCTACACCTTC. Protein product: CSVGDMGYTF.

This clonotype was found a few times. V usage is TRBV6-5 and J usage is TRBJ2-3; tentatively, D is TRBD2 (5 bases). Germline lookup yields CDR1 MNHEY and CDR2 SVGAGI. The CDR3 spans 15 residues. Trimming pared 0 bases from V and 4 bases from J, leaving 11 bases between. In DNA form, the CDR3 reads TGTGCCAGCAGTTACTCGGGTCAGGAGGCAGATACGCAGTATTTT. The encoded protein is CASSYSGQEADTQYF.

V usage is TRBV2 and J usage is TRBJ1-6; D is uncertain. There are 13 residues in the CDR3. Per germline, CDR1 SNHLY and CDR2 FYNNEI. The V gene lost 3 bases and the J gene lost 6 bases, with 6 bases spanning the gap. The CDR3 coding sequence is TGTGCCAGCAGTGATGAAGCTAATTCACCCCTCCACTTT. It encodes CASSDEANSPLHF. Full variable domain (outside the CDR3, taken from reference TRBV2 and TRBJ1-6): EPEVTQTPSHQVTQMGQEVILRCVPISNHLYFYWYRQILGQKVEFLVSFYNNEISEKSEIFDDQFSVERPDGSNFTLKIRSTKLEDSAMYFCASSDEANSPLHFGNGTRLTVT.

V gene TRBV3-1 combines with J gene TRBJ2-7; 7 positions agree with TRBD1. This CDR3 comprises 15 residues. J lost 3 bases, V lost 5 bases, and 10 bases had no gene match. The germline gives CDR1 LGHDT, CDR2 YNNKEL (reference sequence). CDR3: CASSSEPGQRYEQYF. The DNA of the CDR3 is TGTGCCAGCAGCTCTGAGCCGGGACAGCGCTACGAGCAGTACTTC.

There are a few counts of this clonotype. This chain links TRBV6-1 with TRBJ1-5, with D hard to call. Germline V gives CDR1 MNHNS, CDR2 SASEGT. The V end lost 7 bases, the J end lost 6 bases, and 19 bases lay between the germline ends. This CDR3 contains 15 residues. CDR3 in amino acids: CASTDFPTTVQPQHF. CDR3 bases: TGTGCCAGCACTGACTTCCCCACAACGGTTCAGCCCCAGCATTTT.

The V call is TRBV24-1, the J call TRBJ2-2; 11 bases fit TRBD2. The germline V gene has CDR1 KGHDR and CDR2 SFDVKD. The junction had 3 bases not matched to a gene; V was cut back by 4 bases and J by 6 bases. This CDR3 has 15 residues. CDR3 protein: CATSEQGLAAGELFF. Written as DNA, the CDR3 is TGTGCCACCAGTGAGCAGGGACTAGCGGCCGGGGAGCTGTTTTTT.

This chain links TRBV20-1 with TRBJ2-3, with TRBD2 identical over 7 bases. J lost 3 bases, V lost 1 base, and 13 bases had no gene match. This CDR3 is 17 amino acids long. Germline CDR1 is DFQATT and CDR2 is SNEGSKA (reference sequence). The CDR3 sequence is CSARGGQRGLMTDTQYF. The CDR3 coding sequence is TGCAGTGCTAGAGGAGGGCAGCGGGGCCTCATGACAGATACGCAGTATTTT.

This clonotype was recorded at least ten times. CDR3 bases: TGCAGTGCGGGAGGGGGGAGCCTTCGTGACTACACCTTC. Its protein is CSAGGGSLRDYTF. V and J are TRBV20-1 and TRBJ1-2; weak D call: TRBD1 (6 bases). V was cut by 6 bases and J by 10 bases, with 21 bases left in between. This CDR3 has 13 residues. Germline CDR1 DFQATT, CDR2 SNEGSKA (reference sequence).

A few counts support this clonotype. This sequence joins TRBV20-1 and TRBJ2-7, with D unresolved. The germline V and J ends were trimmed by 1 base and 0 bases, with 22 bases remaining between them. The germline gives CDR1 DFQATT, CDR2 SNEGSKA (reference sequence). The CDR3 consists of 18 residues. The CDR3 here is CSARATPHTRRSSYEQYF. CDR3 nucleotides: TGCAGTGCTAGAGCAACACCTCACACGCGCCGGAGCTCCTACGAGCAGTACTTC.

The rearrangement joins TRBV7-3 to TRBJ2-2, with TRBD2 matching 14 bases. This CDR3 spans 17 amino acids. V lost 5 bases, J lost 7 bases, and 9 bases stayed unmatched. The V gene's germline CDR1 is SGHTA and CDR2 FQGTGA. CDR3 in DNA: TGTGCCAGCAGCCTCCAGACTAGCGGGGGGGCGAGCGGGGAGCTGTTTTTT. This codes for CASSLQTSGGASGELFF.

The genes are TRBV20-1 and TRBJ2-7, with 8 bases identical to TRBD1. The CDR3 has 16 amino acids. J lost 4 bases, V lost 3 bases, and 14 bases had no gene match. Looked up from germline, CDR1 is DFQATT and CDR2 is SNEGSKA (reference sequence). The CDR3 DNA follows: TGCAGTGCTAGTAACCCAGGGTGGACAGGGAATTACGAGCAGTACTTC. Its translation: CSASNPGWTGNYEQYF.

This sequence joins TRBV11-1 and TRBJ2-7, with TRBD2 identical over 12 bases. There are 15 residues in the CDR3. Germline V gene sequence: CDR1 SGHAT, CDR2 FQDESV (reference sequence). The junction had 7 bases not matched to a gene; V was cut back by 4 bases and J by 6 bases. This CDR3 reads CASSWTSGEGLEQYF. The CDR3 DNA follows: TGTGCCAGCAGCTGGACTAGCGGGGAGGGGCTCGAGCAGTACTTC. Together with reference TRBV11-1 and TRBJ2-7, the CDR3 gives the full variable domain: EAEVAQSPRYKITEKSQAVAFWCDPISGHATLYWYRQILGQGPELLVQFQDESVVDDSQLPKDRFSAERLKGVDSTLKIQPAELGDSAMYLCASSWTSGEGLEQYFGPGTRLTVT.

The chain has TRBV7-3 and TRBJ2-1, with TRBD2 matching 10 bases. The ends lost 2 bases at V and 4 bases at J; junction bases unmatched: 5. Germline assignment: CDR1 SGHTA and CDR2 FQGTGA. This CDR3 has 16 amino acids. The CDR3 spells CASSLWLAGEYNEQFF. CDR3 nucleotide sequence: TGTGCCAGCAGCTTATGGCTAGCGGGGGAATACAATGAGCAGTTCTTC.